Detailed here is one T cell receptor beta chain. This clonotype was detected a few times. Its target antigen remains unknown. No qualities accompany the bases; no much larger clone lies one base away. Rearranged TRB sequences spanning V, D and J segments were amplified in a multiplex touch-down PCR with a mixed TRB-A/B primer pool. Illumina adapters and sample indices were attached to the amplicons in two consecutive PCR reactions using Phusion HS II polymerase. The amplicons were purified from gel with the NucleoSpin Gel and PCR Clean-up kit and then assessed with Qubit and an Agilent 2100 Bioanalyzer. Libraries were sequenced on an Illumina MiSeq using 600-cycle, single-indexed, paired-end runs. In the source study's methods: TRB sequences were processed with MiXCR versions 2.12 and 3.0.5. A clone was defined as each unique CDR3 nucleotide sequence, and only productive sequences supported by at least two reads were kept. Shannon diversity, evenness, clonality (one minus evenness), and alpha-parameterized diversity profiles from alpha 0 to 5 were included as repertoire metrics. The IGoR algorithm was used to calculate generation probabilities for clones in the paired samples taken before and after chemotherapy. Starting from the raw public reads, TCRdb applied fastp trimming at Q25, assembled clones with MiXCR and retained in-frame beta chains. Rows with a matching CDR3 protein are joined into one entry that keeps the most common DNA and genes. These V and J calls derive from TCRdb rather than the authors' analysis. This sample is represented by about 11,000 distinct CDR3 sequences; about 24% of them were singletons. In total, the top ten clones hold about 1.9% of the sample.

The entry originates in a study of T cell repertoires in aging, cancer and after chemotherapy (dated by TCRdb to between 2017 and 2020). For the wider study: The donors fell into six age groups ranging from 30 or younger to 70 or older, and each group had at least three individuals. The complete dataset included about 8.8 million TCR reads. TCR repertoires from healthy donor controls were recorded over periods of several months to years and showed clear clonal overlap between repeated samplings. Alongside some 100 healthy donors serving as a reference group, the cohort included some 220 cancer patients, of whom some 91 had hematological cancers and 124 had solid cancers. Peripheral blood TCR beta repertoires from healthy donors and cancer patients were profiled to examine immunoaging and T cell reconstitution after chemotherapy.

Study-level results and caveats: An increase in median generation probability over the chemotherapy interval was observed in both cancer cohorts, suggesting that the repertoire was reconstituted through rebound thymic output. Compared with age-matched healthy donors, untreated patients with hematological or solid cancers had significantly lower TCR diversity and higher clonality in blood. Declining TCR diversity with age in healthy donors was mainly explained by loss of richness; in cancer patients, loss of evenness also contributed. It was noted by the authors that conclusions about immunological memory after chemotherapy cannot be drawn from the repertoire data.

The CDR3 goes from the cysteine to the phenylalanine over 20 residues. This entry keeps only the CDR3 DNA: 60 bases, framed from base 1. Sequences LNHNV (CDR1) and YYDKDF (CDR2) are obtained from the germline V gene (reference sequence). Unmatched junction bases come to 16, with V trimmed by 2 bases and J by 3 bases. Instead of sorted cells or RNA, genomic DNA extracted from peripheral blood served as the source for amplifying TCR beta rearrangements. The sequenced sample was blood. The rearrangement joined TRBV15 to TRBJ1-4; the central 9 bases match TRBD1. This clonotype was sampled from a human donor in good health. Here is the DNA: TGTGCCACCAGCAGATTCCCGGTACAGGGGGCTCGCAGAGCTAATGAAAAACTGTTTTTT. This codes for CATSRFPVQGARRANEKLFF.